Listed below are T cell receptor beta chains from one sample, sequenced in a study of Ad26.COV2.S vaccination and SARS-CoV-2 variants. The data were produced by immunoSEQ multiplex PCR, yet TCRdb's version contains in-frame clones alone and is incomplete. Of just over 350,000 clones listed, roughly 85% are singletons. Material: peripheral blood, obtained in a trial of Ad26.COV2.S vaccine versus placebo. The source of these receptors is a person aged 18-65 years who received the Ad26.COV2.S COVID-19 vaccine or a placebo. Both conserved end residues are part of each CDR3. D genes are given only for firm matches. Clone size is shown for a subset of rows, as once, few, many or a class of expanded clone.

>TRBJ2-7|12|.|.|TRBV11-2
TGTGCCAGCAGCTTAGGCGAACACCTCCCGTACTTC
CASSLGEHLPYF
>TRBJ2-7|14|once|TRBD2|TRBV10-3
TGTGCCATCAGCCCGGGACTAAGCTCCTACGAGCAGTACTTC
CAISPGLSSYEQYF
>TRBJ1-6|13|.|.|TRBV12-5
TGTGCTAGTGCCAGGGAGCATAATTCACCCCTCCACTTT
CASAREHNSPLHF
>TRBJ1-2|16|.|.|TRBV7-9
TGTGCCAGCAGCTTAGAAATGGGGTTCGCTAGCTATGGCTACACCTTC
CASSLEMGFASYGYTF
>TRBJ2-7|11|.|.|TRBV29-1
TGCAGCGTAGAAAATACGCACGAGCAGTACTTC
CSVENTHEQYF
>TRBJ1-3|15|.|.|TRBV12-5
TGTGCTAGTGGTTTGGTACACGGGTACATGAACACCATATATTTT
CASGLVHGYMNTIYF
>TRBJ1-3|14|.|.|TRBV6-2/TRBV6-3
TGTGCCAGCAGTTACCGGGGCTCTGGAAACACCATATATTTT
CASSYRGSGNTIYF
>TRBJ2-7|15|.|TRBD1|TRBV24-1
TGTGCCACCAGTGATTTGAGGGACAGCCGGGGTGGGCAGTACTTC
CATSDLRDSRGGQYF
>TRBJ2-1|19|.|TRBD2|TRBV11-3
TGTGCCAGCAGCTTGGCGGGGGGCCATCCCACAAACCCACACAATGAGCAGTTCTTC
CASSLAGGHPTNPHNEQFF
>TRBJ2-7|13|.|.|TRBV27
TGTGCCAGCAGTTCGGTTATTTCCTACGAGCAGTACTTC
CASSSVISYEQYF
>TRBJ2-7|16|once|.|TRBV4-2
TGTGCCAGCAGCCCTTTTGCTAGCGCTGACGACTACGAGCAGTACTTC
CASSPFASADDYEQYF
>TRBJ1-2|15|.|TRBD1|TRBV19
TGTGCCAGTAGTACTGAATTGACAGGGCTCGGAGGCTACACCTTC
CASSTELTGLGGYTF
>TRBJ1-5|15|.|.|TRBV5-4
TGTGCCAGCAGCACCGACGGGGCCAAAGCTCAGCCCCAGCATTTT
CASSTDGAKAQPQHF
>TRBJ2-5|16|.|.|TRBV3-1/TRBV3-2
TGTGCCAGCAACCAAGGTCTAGGACAGTACCAAGAGACCCAGTACTTC
CASNQGLGQYQETQYF
>TRBJ1-3|17|.|.|TRBV7-2
TGTGCCAGCAGCTTTACAGCCTCCAGAAGCTCTGGAAACACCATATATTTT
CASSFTASRSSGNTIYF
>TRBJ2-1|15|once|.|TRBV4-3
TGCGCCAGCAGCCAAGATAGGTTCAGGGGGGGGGAGCAGTTCTTC
CASSQDRFRGGEQFF
>TRBJ2-5|14|.|TRBD1|TRBV2
TGTGCCAGCAGCGAGGACAGGCGGAGGGAGACCCAGTACTTC
CASSEDRRRETQYF
>TRBJ2-2|15|.|.|TRBV28
TGTGCCAGCACTTCCACAGGACAGAACACCGGGGAGCTGTTTTTT
CASTSTGQNTGELFF
>TRBJ2-3|15|.|TRBD2|TRBV4-1
TGCGCCAGCAGCCTGACTAGCGCTAGCACAGATACGCAGTATTTT
CASSLTSASTDTQYF
>TRBJ2-1|16|.|TRBD2|TRBV14
TGTGCCAGCAGCCAAGACCCCGGGAGGGCCCTCGATGAGCAGTTCTTC
CASSQDPGRALDEQFF
>TRBJ2-3|12|.|.|TRBV25-1
TGTGCCACCGAGCTCGATGCCGATACGCAGTATTTT
CATELDADTQYF
>TRBJ1-3|14|.|.|TRBV2
TGTGCCAGCACGGCTGTAACGACGGGAAACACCATATATTTT
CASTAVTTGNTIYF
>TRBJ2-7|14|.|TRBD1|TRBV5-1
TGCGCCAGCAGCTTCCGACAGGGGTCCTACGAGCAGTACTTC
CASSFRQGSYEQYF
>TRBJ2-1|11|.|.|TRBV5-1
TGCGCCAGCAAGGAGAATAATGAGCAGTTCTTC
CASKENNEQFF
>TRBJ2-4|13|.|TRBD1|TRBV12-3/TRBV12-4
TGTGCCAGCAGTCTGACAGGGGCGGGCATTCAGTACTTC
CASSLTGAGIQYF
>TRBJ2-1|13|.|.|TRBV5-1
TGCGCCAGCAGCTTTGGCGGTAACAATGAGCAGTTCTTC
CASSFGGNNEQFF